A single sample gave rise to the 29 T cell receptor beta chains below, sequenced in a study of OX40 agonist ivuxolimab in advanced cancers. Using immunoSEQ multiplex PCR, the repertoire was profiled, and TCRdb retains in-frame clones only, with some absent. The profile covers 70,000 to 90,000 clones, with about 90% appearing a single time and under 8.5% taken by the ten largest. Sequencing was performed on CD4+ or CD8+ T cells sorted from blood, taken in a trial of the OX40 agonist ivuxolimab. These receptor sequences come from an adult with an advanced solid tumor such as melanoma, head and neck, liver or kidney cancer.

The chain recombines TRBV6-5 with TRBJ2-1; the match to TRBD2 covers 9 bases. V dropped 7 bases and J dropped 3; count of bases not matched to a gene: 4. From germline, CDR1 is MNHEY and CDR2 SVGAGI. There are 14 residues in the CDR3. The CDR3 sequence is CASTPSGNYNEQFF. The CDR3 DNA sequence: TGTGCCAGCACCCCTAGCGGGAACTACAATGAGCAGTTCTTC.

The chain combines TRBV9 with TRBJ1-2; tentatively, D is TRBD1 (5 bases). Germline V lookup: CDR1 SGDLS, CDR2 YYNGEE. Trimming stripped 0 bases from V and 14 bases from J, with 17 bases between. The CDR3 totals 13 residues. CDR3 residues: CASSVGDRELFTF. The CDR3 nucleotides are TGTGCCAGCAGCGTAGGTGACAGAGAGTTATTTACCTTC.

The J gene is TRBJ2-3, the V gene TRBV30, with D possibly being TRBD1 (5 bases). V was trimmed by 0 bases and J by 3 bases, leaving 7 bases between them. Germline CDR1 is GTSNPN and CDR2 is SVGIG (reference sequence). The CDR3 has 13 residues. Here the CDR3 reads CAWSVQGTDTQYF. Written as DNA, the CDR3 is TGTGCCTGGAGTGTCCAGGGAACAGATACGCAGTATTTT.

The chain joins TRBV15 to TRBJ1-2; the D gene is possibly TRBD1 (5 bases). Between the trimmed V and J ends, which lost 5 bases and 3 bases, there was a span of 16 bases. The germline gives CDR1 LNHNV, CDR2 YYDKDF (reference sequence). CDR3 length: 15 residues. CDR3 loop: CATSRAPGGDYGYTF. The CDR3 nucleotides read TGTGCCACCAGCCGCGCCCCCGGAGGGGACTATGGCTACACCTTC.

V usage is TRBV7-2 and J usage is TRBJ1-4; D is possibly TRBD1 (5 bases). The germline V gene encodes CDR1 SGHTA and CDR2 FQGNSA. With 4 bases removed from V and 6 bases from J, the gap between germline ends came to 12 bases. The CDR3 runs to 14 residues. In DNA, the CDR3 is TGTGCCAGCAGCTCTGCCGGGACGTATGAAAAACTGTTTTTT. Translated, it gives CASSSAGTYEKLFF.

The chain uses TRBV14 and TRBJ1-4, with 8 bases aligning to TRBD1. The CDR3 has 17 amino acids. Losses at the gene ends were 1 base for V and 8 bases for J; bases not matched to a gene: 12. CDR1 is SGHDN, CDR2 FVKESK, per germline. The CDR3 sequence: CASSQGPRGPHGEKLFF. For the CDR3, the DNA is TGTGCCAGCAGCCAAGGCCCCAGGGGGCCCCATGGAGAAAAACTGTTTTTT.

The V and J genes are TRBV2 and TRBJ1-5, with D hard to call. Germline CDR1 reads SNHLY; CDR2 reads FYNNEI. There are 13 residues in the CDR3. Trimming removed 0 bases from V and 6 bases from J, with 6 bases in between. CDR3 in amino acids: CASSEALLQPQHF. The CDR3 DNA sequence: TGTGCCAGCAGTGAAGCGCTTCTTCAGCCCCAGCATTTT.

This rearrangement joins TRBV30 to TRBJ2-1; 10 bases are a match to TRBD2. V was clipped by 4 bases and J by 6 bases; unmatched bases: 3. Germline lookup yields CDR1 GTSNPN and CDR2 SVGIG (reference sequence). The CDR3 loop spans 13 amino acids. The CDR3 loop is CAWTSGSGNEQFF. The CDR3 bases are TGTGCCTGGACTAGCGGGAGTGGCAATGAGCAGTTCTTC.

This chain links TRBV13 with TRBJ1-5; D unclear. The CDR3 contains 13 residues. From germline, CDR1 is PRHDT and CDR2 FYEKMQ (reference sequence). The V gene lost 6 bases and the J gene lost 4 bases, with 10 bases spanning the gap. DNA of the CDR3: TGTGCCAGCAGTGTTTCCTTAAATCAGCCCCAGCATTTT. It specifies CASSVSLNQPQHF.

J is TRBJ1-1 and V is TRBV6-6; D uncertain. CDR1 MNHNY and CDR2 SVGAGI come from the germline V gene (reference sequence). The CDR3 is made up of 13 amino acids. Between the trimmed V and J ends, which lost 3 bases and 1 base, there was a span of 6 bases. As DNA, the CDR3 is TGTGCCAGCAGTTATGTGGCGAACACTGAAGCTTTCTTT. Residues: CASSYVANTEAFF.

The rearrangement uses TRBV11-3 and TRBJ2-1, with 7 nucleotides matching TRBD2. Germline V CDR1 and CDR2: SGHNT, YENEEA. V was pared by 0 bases and J by 0 bases, with 2 bases of the junction left unmatched. The CDR3 is made up of 16 amino acids. The CDR3 bases are TGTGCCAGCAGCTTAGATAGCGGGCACTCCTACAATGAGCAGTTCTTC. Its protein product is CASSLDSGHSYNEQFF.

This clone was seen a single time. This chain links TRBV28 with TRBJ2-2, with D possibly being TRBD2 (5 bases). Trimming cost V 4 bases and J 4 bases, with 16 bases left between them. Germline V lookup: CDR1 MDHEN, CDR2 SYDVKM. This CDR3 region has 16 residues. Here the CDR3 DNA reads TGTGCCAGCAGTTCCTACGACATGGACTTCACCGGGGAGCTGTTTTTT. Encoded protein: CASSSYDMDFTGELFF.

V and J are TRBV7-2 and TRBJ1-2; the D is unclear. Germline V gene lookup returns CDR1 SGHTA and CDR2 FQGNSA. Trimming left V 0 bases short and J 4 bases short, with 12 bases between. CDR3 length: 15 amino acids. The CDR3 nucleotides read TGTGCCAGCAGCTTAGCCACATTTTCCCCCTATGGCTACACCTTC. It encodes CASSLATFSPYGYTF.

V gene TRBV11-2 combines with J gene TRBJ1-1; D unclear. Germline CDR1 reads SGHAT; CDR2 reads FQNNGV. The V end lost 0 bases, the J end lost 4 bases, and 3 bases lay between the germline ends. The CDR3 consists of 12 residues. The CDR3 bases are TGTGCCAGCAGCTTAGACCCCACTGAAGCTTTCTTT. Translation: CASSLDPTEAFF.

The rearrangement uses TRBV12-5 and TRBJ1-5; the D is unclear. CDR3 length: 16 amino acids. Germline loops: CDR1 LGHNT, CDR2 FRNRAP. V lost 6 bases to trimming and J lost 0 bases, with 15 bases between them. The CDR3 reads CASGRANQNSNQPQHF. The CDR3 coding sequence is TGTGCTAGTGGCCGAGCCAATCAAAATAGCAATCAGCCCCAGCATTTT.

The CDR3 loop is CASSQDKNRSPYSNQPQHF. Written as DNA, the CDR3 is TGCGCCAGCAGCCAAGATAAGAACAGAAGCCCTTATAGCAATCAGCCCCAGCATTTT. The V gene is TRBV4-3, the J gene TRBJ1-5; D is ambiguous. The CDR3 runs to 19 residues. V was clipped by 0 bases and J by 0 bases, with 18 bases between them. In germline, CDR1 is LGHNA, CDR2 YSLEER.

The genes are TRBV7-9 and TRBJ1-2; D not resolved. V was shortened by 4 bases and J by 6 bases, with 18 bases between the two germline ends. The CDR3 has 15 amino acids. Per the germline V gene, CDR1 is SEHNR and CDR2 is FQNEAQ (reference sequence). The CDR3 region is CASSWVYGRGDGYTF. The CDR3, as DNA: TGTGCCAGCAGCTGGGTCTACGGGCGCGGGGATGGCTACACCTTC.

J is TRBJ2-5 and V is TRBV6-6; D unclear. The V end lost 8 bases, the J end lost 4 bases, and 8 bases lay between the germline ends. The CDR3 consists of 11 residues. CDR1 is MNHNY, CDR2 SVGAGI, per germline (reference sequence). CDR3 sequence: CASELSETQYF. CDR3 nucleotides: TGTGCCAGCGAGCTTTCAGAGACCCAGTACTTC.

The chain joins TRBV19 to TRBJ2-1; D is unclear. Trimming shortened V by 8 bases and J by 4 bases, and 24 bases separated the two germline ends. Per germline, CDR1 LNHDA and CDR2 SQIVND (reference sequence). The CDR3 is 17 amino acids. CDR3 region: CASFLYQLVRLYNEQFF. The CDR3 nucleotides read TGTGCCAGTTTTTTGTACCAGCTGGTTCGGCTATACAATGAGCAGTTCTTC. The whole variable domain, remainder taken from reference TRBV19 and TRBJ2-1, is DGGITQSPKYLFRKEGQNVTLSCEQNLNHDAMYWYRQDPGQGLRLIYYSQIVNDFQKGDIAEGYSVSREKKESFPLTVTSAQKNPTAFYLCASFLYQLVRLYNEQFFGPGTRLTVL.

V is TRBV6-6 and J is TRBJ2-2, with TRBD2 matching 7 bases. Germline CDR1 is MNHNY and CDR2 is SVGAGI (reference sequence). The V and J ends lost 4 bases and 3 bases, in that order; junction bases with no gene match: 5. The CDR3 consists of 15 residues. The CDR3, as DNA: TGTGCCAGCAGTTGGGTGGCGGGAGACACCGGGGAGCTGTTTTTT. Its protein is CASSWVAGDTGELFF.

This chain joins TRBV4-1 and TRBJ1-3; D uncertain. The V gene lost 0 bases and the J gene lost 2 bases, with 11 bases spanning the gap. The CDR3 is 16 amino acids. The germline V gene has CDR1 MGHRA and CDR2 YSYEKL. Written as DNA, the CDR3 is TGCGCCAGCAGCCAAGATGGCGAGGGAACTGGAAACACCATATATTTT. This gives the protein CASSQDGEGTGNTIYF.

The chain is built from TRBV9 and TRBJ2-3; D ambiguous. The length of the CDR3 is 12 residues. Germline V gene data show CDR1 as SGDLS and CDR2 as YYNGEE. V gave up 7 bases and J gave up 0 bases, with 6 bases separating them. The CDR3 DNA reads as TGTGCCAGCTCATCTAGCACAGATACGCAGTATTTT. The encoded protein is CASSSSTDTQYF.

The V call is TRBV30, the J call TRBJ1-5; a possible D gene is TRBD1 (6 bases). Trimming shortened V by 2 bases and J by 1 base, and 12 bases separated the two germline ends. The CDR3 length is 15 residues. In germline, CDR1 is GTSNPN, CDR2 SVGIG (reference sequence). The CDR3 nucleotides are TGTGCCTGGAGTCCAGGGGCAGGGAGCAATCAGCCCCAGCATTTT. Its translation: CAWSPGAGSNQPQHF.

The chain uses TRBV28 and TRBJ2-1; D gene unclear. The ends were cut back, 3 bases at V and 8 bases at J, with 8 bases in the middle. The CDR3 runs 12 residues. Germline V gives CDR1 MDHEN, CDR2 SYDVKM. The CDR3 sequence: CASSFWVDEQFF. CDR3 sequence (DNA): TGTGCCAGCAGTTTCTGGGTGGATGAGCAGTTCTTC.

V is TRBV6-5 and J is TRBJ1-2; D is undetermined. V lost 0 bases to trimming and J lost 8 bases, with 13 bases between them. The length of the CDR3 is 14 residues. Germline loops: CDR1 MNHEY, CDR2 SVGAGI. This chain's CDR3 is CASSYSEALLGYTF. The DNA of the CDR3 is TGTGCCAGCAGTTACTCAGAGGCACTGCTCGGCTACACCTTC.

The genes are TRBV7-3 and TRBJ2-1; TRBD2 agrees at 8 bases. This CDR3 is built from 15 residues. V lost 2 bases, J lost 9 bases, and 9 bases stayed unmatched. CDR1 SGHTA and CDR2 FQGTGA come from the germline V gene. The CDR3 spells CASSLLRSGRFEQFF. CDR3 nucleotide sequence: TGTGCCAGCAGCTTACTTAGAAGCGGGAGATTTGAGCAGTTCTTC.

This clone was seen a single time. The chain carries TRBV25-1 and TRBJ2-3, with TRBD1 matching over 7 bases. CDR3 length: 14 amino acids. V dropped 6 bases and J dropped 3; count of bases not matched to a gene: 6. From germline, CDR1 is MGHDK and CDR2 SYGVNS. The CDR3 protein is CASRHRGGTDTQYF. The CDR3 nucleotides read TGTGCCAGCAGGCACAGGGGTGGGACAGATACGCAGTATTTT. Filled out from reference TRBV25-1 and TRBJ2-3, the complete variable domain reads EADIYQTPRYLVIGTGKKITLECSQTMGHDKMYWYQQDPGMELHLIHYSYGVNSTEKGDLSSESTVSRIRTEHFPLTLESARPSHTSQYLCASRHRGGTDTQYFGPGTRLTVL.

This sequence joins TRBV7-3 and TRBJ2-3; 10 bases are shared with TRBD2. The CDR3 loop spans 17 amino acids. The germline gives CDR1 SGHTA, CDR2 FQGTGA. V shed 5 bases and J 1 base; nucleotides not matched to a gene: 9. CDR3 region: CASSRKPGLAGTDTQYF. The CDR3 DNA sequence: TGTGCCAGCAGCCGAAAGCCCGGACTAGCGGGCACAGATACGCAGTATTTT.

The chain recombines TRBV11-2 with TRBJ2-1, with 13 nucleotides matching TRBD2. CDR1 and CDR2 (germline): SGHAT, FQNNGV. This CDR3 region has 17 residues. Trimming took 4 bases from V and 5 from J; bases not matched to a gene: 8. The CDR3 nucleotides read TGTGCCAGCAGCTCAACTAGCGGGGGGGCCGTGGACAATGAGCAGTTCTTC. Encoded protein: CASSSTSGGAVDNEQFF. The full variable domain, its missing parts supplied by reference TRBV11-2 and TRBJ2-1, is EAGVAQSPRYKIIEKRQSVAFWCNPISGHATLYWYQQILGQGPKLLIQFQNNGVVDDSQLPKDRFSAERLKGVDSTLKIQPAKLEDSAVYLCASSSTSGGAVDNEQFFGPGTRLTVL.